The 28 T cell receptor beta chains listed next were all sequenced from one sample in a study of cytotoxic CD8 clonotypes in ibrutinib-treated CLL. This table comes from immunoSEQ multiplex PCR, and its TCRdb copy is limited to in-frame clones, with some not included. The repertoire includes more than 150,000 clones, around 72% of them detected once, and around an eighth sits in the top ten. The specimen comprised PBMCs, sampled after 24 months of ibrutinib treatment. These receptors originate from a human donor with chronic lymphocytic leukemia.

The rearrangement joins TRBV7-2 to TRBJ1-2, with a tentative D call TRBD1 (5 bases). The germline V gene has CDR1 SGHTA and CDR2 FQGNSA. This CDR3 is built from 14 residues. Between the trimmed V and J ends, which lost 1 base and 0 bases, there was a span of 6 bases. CDR3 amino acids: CASSLGGSNYGYTF. The CDR3 bases are TGTGCCAGCAGCTTAGGGGGGTCTAACTATGGCTACACCTTC.

The V gene is TRBV11-2, the J gene TRBJ2-7; tentatively, D is TRBD1 (5 bases). CDR3 length equals 14 residues. The germline V and J ends were trimmed by 4 bases and 8 bases, with 18 bases remaining between them. Germline CDR1 is SGHAT and CDR2 is FQNNGV. For the CDR3, the DNA is TGTGCCAGCAGCTCAACCAGGGCCCCCTCAAAGCAGTACTTC. It is translated as CASSSTRAPSKQYF.

The chain carries TRBV7-8 and TRBJ1-5; D is ambiguous. This CDR3 region has 15 residues. The V gene lost 1 base and the J gene lost 9 bases, with 16 bases spanning the gap. Germline CDR1 and CDR2: SGHVS and FQNEAQ. The CDR3 DNA follows: TGTGCCAGCAGCTTAGGTTGGCAGGTCATGTGGCCCCAGCATTTT. It codes for CASSLGWQVMWPQHF.

The chain uses TRBV2 and TRBJ1-4; 9 bases are a match to TRBD1. The CDR3 covers 13 residues. J was trimmed by 8 bases and V by 6 bases; bases with no gene match: 4. CDR1 is SNHLY and CDR2 is FYNNEI in the germline V gene. CDR3 in amino acids: CASRQGATEKLFF. CDR3 coding DNA: TGTGCCAGCAGACAGGGGGCGACGGAAAAACTGTTTTTT.

The V call is TRBV9, the J call TRBJ1-4; D not certain. Trimming cost V 0 bases and J 5 bases, with 8 bases left between them. This CDR3 has 14 amino acids. Germline CDR1 SGDLS, CDR2 YYNGEE. This CDR3 is CASSVGVVNEKLFF. CDR3 sequence (DNA): TGTGCCAGCAGCGTAGGAGTTGTCAATGAAAAACTGTTTTTT.

The rearrangement joins TRBV19 to TRBJ1-1, with D maybe TRBD1 (5 bases). The CDR3 has 14 residues. V lost 5 bases, J lost 0 bases, and 10 bases lay in between. Germline-derived CDR1 and CDR2 are LNHDA and SQIVND (reference sequence). The CDR3 DNA is TGTGCCAGTAGTTTCCGACAGATGAACACTGAAGCTTTCTTT. It encodes CASSFRQMNTEAFF. The entire variable domain, with the rest obtained from reference TRBV19 and TRBJ1-1, is as follows: DGGITQSPKYLFRKEGQNVTLSCEQNLNHDAMYWYRQDPGQGLRLIYYSQIVNDFQKGDIAEGYSVSREKKESFPLTVTSAQKNPTAFYLCASSFRQMNTEAFFGQGTRLTVV.

The genes are TRBV11-2 and TRBJ2-3, with TRBD2 as a possible D gene (6 bases). Trimming took 3 bases from V and 0 from J, leaving 10 bases between them. Germline lookup yields CDR1 SGHAT and CDR2 FQNNGV. This CDR3 spans 15 amino acids. CDR3 nucleotides: TGTGCCAGCAGCTTTAGGGACTCTAGCACAGATACGCAGTATTTT. Protein product: CASSFRDSSTDTQYF. Full variable domain (missing parts from reference TRBV11-2 and TRBJ2-3): EAGVAQSPRYKIIEKRQSVAFWCNPISGHATLYWYQQILGQGPKLLIQFQNNGVVDDSQLPKDRFSAERLKGVDSTLKIQPAKLEDSAVYLCASSFRDSSTDTQYFGPGTRLTVL.

This clone was counted once. V usage is TRBV4-1 and J usage is TRBJ2-1, with no clear D. Germline CDR1 is MGHRA and CDR2 is YSYEKL. V was trimmed by 0 bases and J by 4 bases, leaving 19 bases between them. This CDR3 region has 18 residues. This CDR3 reads CASSQDPLQAITYNEQFF. For the CDR3, the DNA is TGCGCCAGCAGCCAAGATCCATTGCAGGCTATAACTTACAATGAGCAGTTCTTC.

The chain carries TRBV6-5 and TRBJ1-2; a possible D gene is TRBD1 (5 bases). The CDR3 runs to 14 residues. Germline CDR1 MNHEY, CDR2 SVGAGI. With 6 bases removed from V and 4 bases from J, the gap between germline ends came to 15 bases. In DNA form, the CDR3 reads TGTGCCAGCAGACAAACTCAGGGTGGCTATGGCTACACCTTC. Translated: CASRQTQGGYGYTF.

V and J are TRBV5-1 and TRBJ1-3; D is unclear. The CDR3 is made up of 16 amino acids. The germline V gene encodes CDR1 SGHRS and CDR2 YFSETQ. Trimming pared 4 bases from V and 0 bases from J, leaving 14 bases between. The CDR3 here is CASSRRVQSSGNTIYF. CDR3 DNA sequence: TGCGCCAGCAGCCGACGGGTCCAGAGCTCTGGAAACACCATATATTTT.

The V gene is TRBV12-5, the J gene TRBJ1-2; a weak D match, TRBD1 (5 bases). This CDR3 has 18 residues. CDR1 is LGHNT and CDR2 is FRNRAP in the germline V gene. V was pared by 7 bases and J by 4 bases, with 28 bases between. CDR3 sequence (DNA): TGTGCTAGTGCCCGAAGGGAGGGGCCTACCCTACTGAGCTATGGCTACACCTTC. It encodes CASARREGPTLLSYGYTF.

In its sample, this clone was seen a few times. Mismatch with germline at one junction end may stem from a read error. The chain uses TRBV7-7 and TRBJ2-2; D gene uncertain. The CDR3 totals 16 residues. Germline loops: CDR1 SSHAT, CDR2 FNYEAQ (reference sequence). CDR3 coding DNA: TGTGCTAGCAGCCAATCCGTTAGCTCTCGTACCGGGGAGCTGTTTTTT. Its protein is CASSQSVSSRTGELFF.

This clone was observed a single time. This sequence joins TRBV20-1 and TRBJ1-2; the match to TRBD1 covers 7 bases. The J segment lost 7 bases and the V segment lost 5 bases, leaving 1 base of the junction unmatched. Germline V CDR1 and CDR2: DFQATT, SNEGSKA (reference sequence). The CDR3 extends over 10 amino acids. CDR3 nucleotides: TGCAGTGCTGCAGGGGGTGGCTACACCTTC. Translation: CSAAGGGYTF.

This clone has only a few counts. The chain uses TRBV13 and TRBJ2-3, with D maybe TRBD2 (5 bases). Germline V CDR1 and CDR2: PRHDT, FYEKMQ (reference sequence). V was pared by 2 bases and J by 2 bases, with 11 bases between. The CDR3 is made up of 15 amino acids. The CDR3 spells CASSLRQRSTDTQYF. The CDR3 DNA reads as TGTGCCAGCAGCTTACGGCAGCGGTCCACAGATACGCAGTATTTT.

This clone was picked up a small number of times. This chain uses TRBV27 with TRBJ1-1, with D perhaps TRBD1 (5 bases). Germline V lookup: CDR1 MNHEY, CDR2 SMNVEV (reference sequence). This CDR3 is built from 13 residues. V was trimmed by 4 bases and J by 4 bases, leaving 10 bases between them. The CDR3 loop reads CASSSGGSTEAFF. The CDR3 coding sequence is TGTGCCAGCAGTTCCGGGGGGAGCACTGAAGCTTTCTTT.

The genes are TRBV6-4 and TRBJ2-6, with a weak D call TRBD1 (6 bases). V lost 5 bases and J 2 bases, leaving 7 bases between the germline ends. This CDR3 contains 14 residues. The germline V gene has CDR1 MRHNA and CDR2 SNTAGT. The CDR3 loop reads CASSQGTGANVLTF. The CDR3 DNA reads as TGTGCCAGCAGTCAGGGGACTGGGGCCAACGTCCTGACTTTC.

This chain uses TRBV23-1 with TRBJ2-4, with 8 bases fitting TRBD2. TRBV23-1 is filed as an ORF, its function uncertain. After removal of 0 bases from V and 0 bases from J, the junction contained 13 bases not matched to a gene. The CDR3 covers 20 residues. This chain's CDR3 is CASSQSGGVIGDPAKNIQYF. The DNA of the CDR3 is TGCGCCAGCAGTCAATCCGGGGGGGTTATAGGCGACCCAGCCAAAAACATTCAGTACTTC.

The chain has TRBV11-2 and TRBJ2-5; D possibly matches TRBD1 or TRBD2 (5 bases each). Germline V CDR1 and CDR2: SGHAT, FQNNGV. The CDR3 is 17 residues long. With 6 bases removed from V and 4 bases from J, the gap between germline ends came to 24 bases. Here the CDR3 reads CASRSIRDGPSRETQYF. The DNA for the CDR3 is TGTGCCAGCAGATCTATCCGGGACGGACCAAGTAGAGAGACCCAGTACTTC.

To note about this clone: In the same sample, other DNA sequences code for this CDR3. V is TRBV9 and J is TRBJ2-7; weak D call: TRBD2 (5 bases). The CDR3 covers 13 residues. Germline CDR1 SGDLS, CDR2 YYNGEE. V was cut by 0 bases and J by 4 bases, with 8 bases left in between. Here the CDR3 reads CASSVAGSYEQYF. Here the CDR3 DNA reads TGTGCCAGCAGCGTAGCGGGATCGTACGAGCAGTACTTC.

This clone appeared a few times. CDR3 nucleotides: TGTGCCAGCAGTGTCGGGACAGCGGGCTATGGCTACACCTTC. Its translation: CASSVGTAGYGYTF. The chain joins TRBV6-1 to TRBJ1-2; the match to TRBD1 covers 7 bases. V shed 4 bases, J shed 4 bases, and the junction held 6 bases outside the gene matches. The germline V gene has CDR1 MNHNS and CDR2 SASEGT. The CDR3 length is 14 residues.

The chain is built from TRBV6-1 and TRBJ2-5; possibly TRBD1 for D (6 bases). Trimming removed 6 bases at V and 6 bases at J, with 17 bases between. The germline CDR1 and CDR2 sequences are MNHNS and SASEGT. CDR3 length: 14 residues. DNA of the CDR3: TGTGCCAGCAGCCGAGGGGGTGAGGGACAGACCCAGTACTTC. Translated: CASSRGGEGQTQYF.

The chain recombines TRBV27 with TRBJ2-1; no clear D gene. V shed 5 bases and J shed 4 bases, with 12 bases lying between them. The CDR3 spans 14 residues. CDR1 and CDR2 from the germline V gene are MNHEY and SMNVEV (reference sequence). The CDR3 region has the DNA TGTGCCAGCAGTACCCGGACCCAGTACAATGAGCAGTTCTTC. Protein sequence: CASSTRTQYNEQFF.

This clone was seen more than once but under ten times. CDR3: CAISDGSGTYEQYF. The CDR3 region has the DNA TGTGCCATCAGTGACGGGAGTGGGACCTACGAGCAGTACTTC. This chain joins TRBV10-3 and TRBJ2-7; possibly TRBD2 for D (6 bases). V shed 3 bases and J shed 2 bases, with 11 bases lying between them. CDR3 length: 14 residues. CDR1 is ENHRY and CDR2 is SYGVKD in the germline V gene.

This clone occurred a few times. The chain joins TRBV6-1 to TRBJ2-2; 8 bases line up with TRBD1. Germline assignment: CDR1 MNHNS and CDR2 SASEGT. J lost 5 bases, V lost 5 bases, and 7 bases had no gene match. CDR3 size: 15 residues. CDR3 sequence (DNA): TGTGCCAGCAGTAGCGACAGGGGATATACCGGGGAGCTGTTTTTT. This sequence encodes CASSSDRGYTGELFF.

J is TRBJ2-7 and V is TRBV5-1, with D unclear. Germline V gene data show CDR1 as SGHRS and CDR2 as YFSETQ. CDR3 length: 14 residues. Trimming took off 1 base at V and 5 bases at J, with 13 bases between the two ends. The CDR3 DNA follows: TGCGCCAGCAGCTTGTGGGATGTAGGGCACGAGCAGTACTTC. This codes for CASSLWDVGHEQYF.

V gene TRBV6-5 combines with J gene TRBJ2-7; TRBD2 might be the D (6 bases). The CDR3 runs 15 residues. V was pared by 6 bases and J by 0 bases, with 15 bases between. Looked up from germline, CDR1 is MNHEY and CDR2 is SVGAGI. The CDR3 coding sequence is TGTGCCAGCAGAAGGGGACTCGTAAGCTCCTACGAGCAGTACTTC. Amino acid sequence: CASRRGLVSSYEQYF.

The rearrangement uses TRBV9 and TRBJ2-7; D unresolved. The CDR3 is made up of 15 amino acids. The germline gives CDR1 SGDLS, CDR2 YYNGEE. V was cut by 0 bases and J by 4 bases, with 14 bases left in between. The CDR3 DNA reads as TGTGCCAGCAGCGTAGGTAGCAACTCTCCTTACGAGCAGTACTTC. It encodes CASSVGSNSPYEQYF.

V is TRBV5-1 and J is TRBJ2-1; 10 positions match TRBD1. The CDR3 loop spans 17 amino acids. With V trimmed by 1 base and J by 7 bases, 11 bases remained unmatched. In germline, CDR1 is SGHRS, CDR2 YFSETQ. CDR3 in amino acids: CASSLSSRGTGVNEQFF. CDR3 DNA sequence: TGCGCCAGCAGCTTGTCATCCCGGGGGACAGGGGTGAATGAGCAGTTCTTC.